These T cell receptor beta chains were read from a single sample in a study of persistence of HIV-infected CD4 T cells. The antigens of these receptors remain unknown. Sequenced by immunoSEQ multiplex PCR; TCRdb stores in-frame clones only, minus some. Here the sample spans around 35,000 clones, roughly 90% being singletons. This specimen was CD4+ T cells sorted from PBMCs after approximately 20-hour stimulation, taken from a patient who received antiretroviral therapy. The origin of the receptors is an adult man with HIV who was CMV-seropositive. Both conserved end residues are part of each CDR3. D genes are given only for firm matches. The size of a clone is reported for some rows only, either as once, few or many, or as a class for expanded clones.

j_call v_call d_call clone_size cdr3_nt cdr3_aa
TRBJ2-5 TRBV29-1 TRBD2 - TGCAGCGTGGGGACTAGCGGGAGAGGTGGAGAGACCCAGTACTTC CSVGTSGRGGETQYF
TRBJ2-4 TRBV4-2 TRBD2 - TGTGCCAGCAGCCAAGAACGGGGGGTAGCCAAAAACATTCAGTACTTC CASSQERGVAKNIQYF
TRBJ2-7 TRBV6-5 - - TGTGCCAGCATGGTTTCCGTAGTGGAAACCTACGAGCAGTACTTC CASMVSVVETYEQYF
TRBJ2-6 TRBV6-5 TRBD1 once TGTGCCAGCAGACCCGAGGGGGCCTGGGCCAACGTCCTGACTTTC CASRPEGAWANVLTF
TRBJ1-6 TRBV27 - few TGTGCCAGCAGCCAGGGGCGGTCTCCCCTCCACTTT CASSQGRSPLHF
TRBJ1-2 TRBV27 TRBD1 - TGTGCCAGCAGTTTTACCGGGACAGCCAACTATGGCTACACCTTC CASSFTGTANYGYTF
TRBJ2-7 TRBV18 - few TGTGCCAGCTCACCGGTGCGGGGAACGAAGGAGGACGAGCAGTACTTC CASSPVRGTKEDEQYF
TRBJ2-5 TRBV30 TRBD2 - TGTGCCTGGAGTGTACTAGCGGCCGTAGGGGAGACCCAGTACTTC CAWSVLAAVGETQYF
TRBJ2-1 TRBV10-1 - - TGCGCCAGCAGTACCGTCTCGGATGAGCAGTTCTTC CASSTVSDEQFF
TRBJ2-3 TRBV6-5 TRBD1 - TGTGCCAGCAACCGGGACAGGGTGCCAGATACGCAGTATTTT CASNRDRVPDTQYF
TRBJ1-1 TRBV25-1 TRBD1 - TGTGCCAGCAGTGAATTTAAGGGGGCGCGAACTGAAGCTTTCTTT CASSEFKGARTEAFF